Following are 9 T cell receptor beta chains from one sample sequenced in a study of T cell responses to AZD1222 COVID-19 vaccine. Using immunoSEQ multiplex PCR, the repertoire was profiled, and TCRdb retains in-frame clones only, with some absent. The sample includes 85,000 to 110,000 clones, roughly 87% of them seen just once. The source material was peripheral blood, sampled on day 0 of AZD1222 vaccination. Receptors originate from an adult in good health.

In nucleotides, the CDR3 is TGTGCTAGTGGTTCCCGGACCGATAGCAATCAGCCCCAGCATTTT. Its translation is CASGSRTDSNQPQHF. V gene TRBV12-5 combines with J gene TRBJ1-5; D ambiguous. The V gene's germline CDR1 is LGHNT and CDR2 FRNRAP. The length of the CDR3 is 15 residues. V lost 4 bases, J lost 0 bases, and 10 bases lay in between.

This chain connects TRBV9 to TRBJ2-1; 8 bases agree with TRBD2. V shed 0 bases, J shed 9 bases, and the junction held 11 bases outside the gene matches. Germline V gene sequence: CDR1 SGDLS, CDR2 YYNGEE. The CDR3 is 16 amino acids. The CDR3 nucleotides are TGTGCCAGCAGCGTAGCGGGTTCGGGAGGGGCCCGTGAGCAGTTCTTC. Protein product: CASSVAGSGGAREQFF.

The chain recombines TRBV27 with TRBJ1-1; D might be TRBD1 (5 bases). Germline CDR1 is MNHEY and CDR2 is SMNVEV (reference sequence). Deletions cut 4 bases from V and 5 bases from J, with 17 bases between. This CDR3 has 15 residues. The CDR3 DNA is TGTGCCAGCAGTTATCAAGACACGGGGGGGACTGAAGCTTTCTTT. Translated, it gives CASSYQDTGGTEAFF.

The chain combines TRBV18 with TRBJ1-1; 7 bases line up with TRBD1. V dropped 3 bases and J dropped 1; count of bases not matched to a gene: 8. CDR3 length equals 16 residues. The germline V gene encodes CDR1 KGHSH and CDR2 LQKENI. The CDR3 DNA sequence: TGTGCCAGCTCACCCATCGCCCAGGGGGGGAACACTGAAGCTTTCTTT. The encoded protein is CASSPIAQGGNTEAFF.

The chain uses TRBV27 and TRBJ1-6, with a weak D call TRBD1 (5 bases). This CDR3 region has 14 residues. Per the germline V gene, CDR1 is MNHEY and CDR2 is SMNVEV (reference sequence). With 3 bases removed from V and 9 bases from J, the gap between germline ends came to 12 bases. The CDR3 nucleotides are TGTGCCAGCAGTTTGCCCGGGACCAGTTCACCCCTCCACTTT. Translated: CASSLPGTSSPLHF.

This chain links TRBV7-3 with TRBJ1-6; D possibly corresponds to TRBD1 (5 bases). V lost 3 bases, J lost 9 bases, and 9 bases lay in between. The CDR3 runs 13 residues. CDR1 is SGHTA and CDR2 is FQGTGA in the germline V gene. DNA for the CDR3: TGTGCCAGCAGCTTGGACATAACTTCACCCCTCCACTTT. It encodes CASSLDITSPLHF.

The chain is built from TRBV11-3 and TRBJ2-5; 14 bases fit TRBD2. Trimming took 5 bases from V and 1 from J; bases not matched to a gene: 12. The V gene's germline CDR1 is SGHNT and CDR2 YENEEA. The CDR3 is 19 residues long. The CDR3 reads CASSGRTSGGTNPQETQYF. CDR3 nucleotides: TGTGCCAGCAGCGGGAGGACTAGCGGGGGGACCAACCCCCAAGAGACCCAGTACTTC.

The chain employs TRBV23-1 and TRBJ1-1, with a weak D call TRBD1 (5 bases). TRBV23-1 is reported as an ORF; its role is uncertain. Trimming took 9 bases from V and 6 from J, leaving 20 bases between them. The CDR3 consists of 14 residues. The CDR3 spells CASPWAGPLAEAFF. The CDR3 nucleotides read TGCGCCAGTCCCTGGGCGGGGCCCCTCGCTGAAGCTTTCTTT.

The chain carries TRBV14 and TRBJ2-3; tentative D call: TRBD2 (5 bases). Germline CDR1 SGHDN, CDR2 FVKESK. The CDR3 runs to 16 residues. Trimming shortened V by 0 bases and J by 1 base, and 11 bases separated the two germline ends. The CDR3 reads CASSQEIGLRTDTQYF. CDR3 nucleotide sequence: TGTGCCAGCAGCCAAGAGATAGGACTCCGCACAGATACGCAGTATTTT.